This T cell receptor beta chain stems from a study of shared clonotypes between healthy human individuals. Notes on the study in general: For naive CD4 cells, 5% to 6.5% of clonotypes were shared across four donors. Larger richness was generally estimated for naive than memory subsets.

CD8 cells classed as naive were CD45RO-negative and positively selected for CCR7, excluding terminally differentiated effector memory CD45RA+ cells. The assay used deep level. Each cell subset's genomic DNA was divided evenly among several immunoSEQ plates. Sequenced by immunoSEQ multiplex PCR; TCRdb stores in-frame clones only, minus some. Of hundreds of thousands of clones in the sample, more than 85% were seen once. In germline, CDR1 is PRHDT, CDR2 FYEKMQ (reference sequence). Deletions cut 4 bases from V and 6 bases from J, with 10 bases between. The CDR3 sequence is 12 residues long. A remark on this clone: No antigen is known for it.

The chain has TRBV13 and TRBJ2-7; tentative D call: TRBD2 (6 bases). Sequenced input: naive CD8+ T cells sorted from blood. This TCR derives from a man aged 25-45 years in good health. The chain's CDR3 is CASSYGTGEQYF. The CDR3 nucleotides are TGTGCCAGCAGCTACGGGACTGGCGAGCAGTACTTC.